In this sample, the clone carrying this T cell receptor beta chain turned up many times. Its antigen remains unidentified. Using RNA transcripts as the source, TCR beta CDR3 regions were amplified. TCR CDR3 underwent first-round RT-PCR with the HTBI primer set. TCRdb recomputed calls from the multiplex PCR reads with MiXCR, one row per CDR3 protein. The sample includes about 620,000 distinct CDR3 sequences, around 15% seen only once; the top ten take approximately 3.9%. The study excluded patients with uncontrolled infection, other autoimmune disease, pregnancy or lactation. This sample was included in a study of T cells in Graves' hyperthyroidism and ophthalmopathy. General study results and limits: Blood samples included most of the expanded thyroid clonotypes exceeding 0.001. A 13 V-J signature model discriminated ophthalmopathy versus stable hyperthyroidism.

This CDR3 spans 15 amino acids. V shed 0 bases and J 6 bases; nucleotides not matched to a gene: 6. Germline CDR1 LNHNV, CDR2 YYDKDF (reference sequence). This chain connects TRBV15 to TRBJ1-2; 8 bases line up with TRBD1. The clonotype was recovered from a woman aged 25-40 years with Graves' hyperthyroidism. The sequenced sample consisted of blood. In nucleotides, the CDR3 is TGTGCCACCAGCAGAGATAGACAGGGGCGAGATGGCTACACCTTC. Translation gives CATSRDRQGRDGYTF.